What follows are 18 T cell receptor beta chains derived from one specimen sequenced in a study of blood T cell repertoires in COVID-19. Only in-frame clones appear in the TCRdb table, and some are missing; sequencing was by immunoSEQ multiplex PCR. The table lists approximately 81,000 clones, roughly 82% of them singletons. The sample was peripheral blood. All receptors come from a human donor in a cohort sampled during active COVID-19.

V is TRBV5-8 and J is TRBJ2-7, with D possibly being TRBD2 (6 bases). This CDR3 is built from 15 residues. Per the germline V gene, CDR1 is SGHTS and CDR2 is YDEGEE. The V end lost 1 base, the J end lost 5 bases, and 16 bases lay between the germline ends. The CDR3 sequence is CASSLRLAGMNEQYF. The CDR3 DNA follows: TGTGCCAGCAGCTTGCGTTTGGCGGGGATGAACGAGCAGTACTTC.

The J gene is TRBJ2-7, the V gene TRBV10-1; perhaps TRBD2 as D (6 bases). Trimming took 6 bases from V and 4 from J, leaving 10 bases between them. The CDR3 consists of 12 residues. The V gene's germline CDR1 is WNHNN and CDR2 SYGVQD (reference sequence). The CDR3 DNA reads as TGCGCCAGCAGGGCGGGGCGGTACGAGCAGTACTTC. Translated: CASRAGRYEQYF.

The V and J genes are TRBV5-8 and TRBJ2-1; 7 bases fit TRBD1. Germline loops: CDR1 SGHTS, CDR2 YDEGEE. Trimming at V came to 4 bases and at J to 6 bases, leaving 10 bases not matched to a gene. The CDR3 length is 15 residues. CDR3 in amino acids: CASSSRDSIFNEQFF. The CDR3 nucleotides are TGTGCCAGCAGCAGCCGGGACAGTATCTTCAATGAGCAGTTCTTC.

In the case of this clone: At one of its ends the junction is not consistent with the germline gene, which may arise from a read error. This chain uses TRBV12-3 or TRBV12-4 with TRBJ2-3, with D maybe TRBD1 (6 bases). The CDR3 has 11 residues. CDR3 amino acids: CASSLGRGKDF. In nucleotides, the CDR3 is TGTGCCAGCAGTTTGGGCAGGGGAAAGGATTTT.

The V call is TRBV5-8, the J call TRBJ2-7; D uncertain. Looked up from germline, CDR1 is SGHTS and CDR2 is YDEGEE. CDR3 size: 11 residues. Trimming cost V 4 bases and J 4 bases, with 6 bases left between them. This CDR3 is CASSQKYEQYF. CDR3 DNA: TGTGCCAGCAGCCAAAAATACGAGCAGTACTTC.

The chain's CDR3 is CASAEQGIEQFF. The CDR3 bases are TGTGCTAGTGCCGAACAGGGGATTGAGCAGTTCTTC. The V call is TRBV12-5, the J call TRBJ2-1, with 7 bases matching TRBD1. Germline lookup yields CDR1 LGHNT and CDR2 FRNRAP. The CDR3 runs to 12 residues. Trimming took 7 bases from V and 9 from J; bases not matched to a gene: 6. Combining the CDR3 with reference TRBV12-5 and TRBJ2-1 gives the whole variable domain DARVTQTPRHKVTEMGQEVTMRCQPILGHNTVFWYRQTMMQGLELLAYFRNRAPLDDSGMPKDRFSAEMPDATLATLKIQPSEPRDSAVYFCASAEQGIEQFFGPGTRLTVL.

This chain connects TRBV4-1 to TRBJ2-3; perhaps TRBD1 as D (6 bases). Germline-derived CDR1 and CDR2 are MGHRA and YSYEKL. Trimming removed 6 bases from V and 2 bases from J, with 12 bases in between. This CDR3 region has 14 residues. The CDR3 DNA reads as TGCGCCAGCAGACGGGACATATTCACAGATACGCAGTATTTT. This gives the protein CASRRDIFTDTQYF.

The gene calls are TRBV6-5 and TRBJ2-2; a possible D gene is TRBD2 (5 bases). V lost 9 bases and J 7 bases, leaving 12 bases between the germline ends. The CDR3 length is 12 residues. The V gene's germline CDR1 is MNHEY and CDR2 SVGAGI. For the CDR3, the DNA is TGTGCCAGTAAGGACGGGGTCGGGGAGCTGTTTTTT. Its protein is CASKDGVGELFF.

The V and J genes are TRBV6-2 or TRBV6-3 and TRBJ1-5, with 8 bases matching TRBD1. The CDR3 is made up of 15 amino acids. V trimming: 3 bases; J trimming: 2 bases; junction bases outside the gene matches: 3. The germline V gene encodes CDR1 MNHEY and CDR2 SVGEGT. The CDR3 DNA reads as TGTGCCAGCAGTTATGTGACAGGGGGCAATCAGCCCCAGCATTTT. It translates to CASSYVTGGNQPQHF.

The gene calls are TRBV1 and TRBJ2-2; the table's D gene call, TRBD1, was not cross checked with the DNA. TRBV1 is given as a pseudogene. The CDR3 has 14 amino acids. The DNA for the CDR3 is TGCACCAGGAAGCGGACAGGGAACACCGGGGAGCTGTTTTTT. It translates to CTRKRTGNTGELFF.

The V gene is TRBV2, the J gene TRBJ1-1, with 7 bases fitting TRBD1. J was trimmed by 0 bases and V by 5 bases; bases with no gene match: 6. Germline lookup yields CDR1 SNHLY and CDR2 FYNNEI. This CDR3 is built from 15 residues. CDR3: CASSWDSRMNTEAFF. CDR3 nucleotide sequence: TGTGCCAGCAGTTGGGACAGCCGAATGAACACTGAAGCTTTCTTT.

The chain has TRBV10-3 and TRBJ2-7; TRBD2 aligns across 11 bases. The CDR3 is made up of 15 amino acids. The V segment lost 4 bases and the J segment 3 bases; nucleotides outside the gene matches: 5. From germline, CDR1 is ENHRY and CDR2 SYGVKD. This chain's CDR3 is CAISGTSGGNYEQYF. The DNA of the CDR3 is TGTGCCATCAGTGGAACTAGCGGGGGTAACTACGAGCAGTACTTC.

The chain is built from TRBV9 and TRBJ2-5; no clear D. The CDR3 is made up of 16 amino acids. Per the germline V gene, CDR1 is SGDLS and CDR2 is YYNGEE. V lost 0 bases and J lost 1, with 13 bases in between. The CDR3 here is CASSVDLFAGQETQYF. CDR3 DNA sequence: TGTGCCAGCAGCGTAGACCTGTTTGCAGGCCAAGAGACCCAGTACTTC.

The chain employs TRBV15 and TRBJ2-7, with a possible D match to TRBD1 (7 bases). V lost 2 bases and J 7 bases, leaving 21 bases between the germline ends. The germline V gene encodes CDR1 LNHNV and CDR2 YYDKDF (reference sequence). This CDR3 has 16 residues. CDR3 bases: TGTGCCACCAGCAGACCGCAGGGGGGTACCTCTGGGGAGCAGTACTTC. Amino acids: CATSRPQGGTSGEQYF.

The chain carries TRBV27 and TRBJ2-5, with a possible D match to TRBD2 (5 bases). The CDR3 runs 13 residues. V was trimmed by 5 bases and J by 6 bases, leaving 13 bases between them. The germline V gene has CDR1 MNHEY and CDR2 SMNVEV (reference sequence). The CDR3 nucleotides read TGTGCCAGCAGTCCTACTAGGGTACAGACCCAGTACTTC. It codes for CASSPTRVQTQYF.

The V and J genes are TRBV3-1 (or the pseudogene TRBV3-2) and TRBJ1-1; 7 bases align to TRBD1. CDR3 length: 16 residues. Germline V lookup: CDR1 LGHDT, CDR2 YNNKEL (reference sequence). Germline trimming cut 6 bases from V and 0 bases from J; bases unmatched to any gene: 10. Here the CDR3 reads CASRLQGFGLNTEAFF. The CDR3 coding sequence is TGTGCCAGCAGGCTACAGGGGTTTGGCTTGAACACTGAAGCTTTCTTT.

The rearrangement links TRBV2 to TRBJ1-6; TRBD1 might be the D (5 bases). V lost 7 bases to trimming and J lost 9 bases, with 16 bases between them. The CDR3 is made up of 14 amino acids. Germline CDR1 SNHLY, CDR2 FYNNEI. This chain's CDR3 is CASKPGTPGSPLHF. Written as DNA, the CDR3 is TGTGCCAGCAAACCCGGGACTCCGGGTTCACCCCTCCACTTT.

V is TRBV5-1 and J is TRBJ2-1; 11 positions agree with TRBD2. This CDR3 has 16 residues. Germline CDR1 SGHRS, CDR2 YFSETQ. Trimming cost V 3 bases and J 6 bases; bases outside gene matches: 8. The CDR3 is CASSYQLAGAANEQFF. CDR3 in DNA: TGCGCCAGCAGCTACCAACTAGCGGGGGCGGCCAATGAGCAGTTCTTC.